This paragraph reports one T cell receptor beta chain. Its specificity is not known. The sample's treatment: some 20 received Ad26.COV2.S at low or high dose, single or two shots; roughly 5 received placebo; per-sample allocation not given. The study sampled participants on day 63 after the first vaccine or placebo injection. An 18-55-year-old adult in Boston served as donor. This record comes from a study of Ad26.COV2.S vaccination and SARS-CoV-2 variants. Findings and caveats of the study: Reports say spike-specific CD8+ and CD4+ T cell responses covered substantial breadth after vaccination. Similar non-spike TCR breadth was seen in vaccine and placebo recipients.

Germline V gives CDR1 MNHEY, CDR2 SVGAGI. This CDR3 is 14 amino acids long. Trimming cost V 3 bases and J 10 bases; bases outside gene matches: 10. The assay was immunoSEQ multiplex PCR, and TCRdb's table has in-frame clones only and misses some. The sample lists about 320,000 clones, about 82% seen once, with approximately 2.1% in the top ten. The TCR was taken from a person aged 18-60 years who received the Ad26.COV2.S COVID-19 vaccine or a placebo. V is TRBV6-5 and J is TRBJ1-2; 8 positions match TRBD1. Specimen: peripheral blood, collected in a trial of Ad26.COV2.S vaccine versus placebo. The CDR3 loop is CASSYGSDRGDYTF. In DNA, the CDR3 is TGTGCCAGCAGTTATGGAAGCGACAGGGGTGACTACACCTTC.